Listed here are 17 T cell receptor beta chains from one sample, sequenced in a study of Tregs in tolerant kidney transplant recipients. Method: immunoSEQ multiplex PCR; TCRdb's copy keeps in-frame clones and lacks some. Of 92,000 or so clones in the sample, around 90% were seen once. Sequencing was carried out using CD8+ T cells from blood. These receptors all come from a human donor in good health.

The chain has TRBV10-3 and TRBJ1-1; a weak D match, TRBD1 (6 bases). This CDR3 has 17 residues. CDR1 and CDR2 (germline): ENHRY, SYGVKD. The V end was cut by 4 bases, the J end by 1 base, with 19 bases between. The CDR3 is CAISGEGGRFGNTEAFF. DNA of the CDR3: TGTGCCATCAGTGGGGAGGGGGGGCGTTTCGGGAACACTGAAGCTTTCTTT.

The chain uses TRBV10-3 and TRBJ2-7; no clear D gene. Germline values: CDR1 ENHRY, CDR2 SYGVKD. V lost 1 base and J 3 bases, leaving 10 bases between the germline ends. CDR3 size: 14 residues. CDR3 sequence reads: CAISEYGPIYEQYF. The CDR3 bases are TGTGCCATCAGTGAGTACGGGCCAATCTACGAGCAGTACTTC.

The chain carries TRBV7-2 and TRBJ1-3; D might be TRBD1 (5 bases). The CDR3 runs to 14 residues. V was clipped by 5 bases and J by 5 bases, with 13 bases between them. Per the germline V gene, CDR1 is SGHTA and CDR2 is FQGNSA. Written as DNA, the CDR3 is TGTGCCAGCAGCCTGGGGAGGGGACGAAACACCATATATTTT. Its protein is CASSLGRGRNTIYF.

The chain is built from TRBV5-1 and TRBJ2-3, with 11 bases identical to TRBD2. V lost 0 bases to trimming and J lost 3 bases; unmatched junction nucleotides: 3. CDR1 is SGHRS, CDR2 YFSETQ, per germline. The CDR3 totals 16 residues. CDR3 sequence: CASSLVASGRTDTQYF. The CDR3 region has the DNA TGCGCCAGCAGCTTGGTTGCTAGCGGGAGGACAGATACGCAGTATTTT.

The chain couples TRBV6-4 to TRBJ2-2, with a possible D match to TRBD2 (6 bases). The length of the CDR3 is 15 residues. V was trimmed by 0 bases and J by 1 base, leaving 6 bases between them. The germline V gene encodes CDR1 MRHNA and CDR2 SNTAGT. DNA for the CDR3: TGTGCCAGCAGTGACTCGGGAGGGAACACCGGGGAGCTGTTTTTT. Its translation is CASSDSGGNTGELFF.

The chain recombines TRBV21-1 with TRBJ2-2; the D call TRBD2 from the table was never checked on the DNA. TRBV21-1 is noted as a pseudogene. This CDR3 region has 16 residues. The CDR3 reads CASSTTSGGFTGELFF. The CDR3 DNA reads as TGTGCCAGCAGCACAACTAGCGGGGGGTTCACCGGGGAGCTGTTTTTT.

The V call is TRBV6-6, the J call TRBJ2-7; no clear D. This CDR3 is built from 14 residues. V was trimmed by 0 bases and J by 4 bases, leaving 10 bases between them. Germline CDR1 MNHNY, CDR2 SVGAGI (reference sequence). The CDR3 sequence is CASSYSGRNYEQYF. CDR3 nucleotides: TGTGCCAGCAGTTACTCTGGCAGGAATTACGAGCAGTACTTC.

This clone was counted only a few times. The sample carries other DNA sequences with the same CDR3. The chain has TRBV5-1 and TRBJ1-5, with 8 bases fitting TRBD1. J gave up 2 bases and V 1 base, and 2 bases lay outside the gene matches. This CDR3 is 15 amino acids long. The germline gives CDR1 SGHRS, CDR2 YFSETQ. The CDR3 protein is CASSLTGGGNQPQHF. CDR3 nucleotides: TGCGCCAGCAGCTTGACAGGGGGGGGCAATCAGCCCCAGCATTTT.

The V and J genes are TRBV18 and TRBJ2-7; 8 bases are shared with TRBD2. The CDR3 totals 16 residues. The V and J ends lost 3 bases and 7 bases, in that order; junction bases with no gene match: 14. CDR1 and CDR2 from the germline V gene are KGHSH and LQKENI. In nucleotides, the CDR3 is TGTGCCAGCTCACCGCCCCTGGGGCGGGAGGTTCGAGAGCAGTACTTC. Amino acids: CASSPPLGREVREQYF.

The CDR3 coding sequence is TGTGCCAGCAGCTACTTAGCGGGAGTTTTTAAAAACATTCAGTACTTC. Protein product: CASSYLAGVFKNIQYF. J is TRBJ2-4 and V is TRBV6-4; 9 nucleotides match TRBD2. This CDR3 comprises 16 residues. Germline lookup yields CDR1 MRHNA and CDR2 SNTAGT. Trimming at V came to 6 bases and at J to 4 bases, leaving 10 bases not matched to a gene.

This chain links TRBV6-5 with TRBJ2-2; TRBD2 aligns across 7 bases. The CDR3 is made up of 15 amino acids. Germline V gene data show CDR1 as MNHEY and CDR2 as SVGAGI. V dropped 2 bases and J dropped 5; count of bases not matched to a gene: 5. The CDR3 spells CASSYISGPTGELFF. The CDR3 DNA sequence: TGTGCCAGCAGTTACATTAGCGGGCCAACCGGGGAGCTGTTTTTT.

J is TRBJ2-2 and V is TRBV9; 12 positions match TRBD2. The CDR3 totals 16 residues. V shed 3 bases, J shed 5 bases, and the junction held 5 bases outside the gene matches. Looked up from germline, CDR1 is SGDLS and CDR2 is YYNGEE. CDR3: CASSASGGALTGELFF. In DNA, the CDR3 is TGTGCCAGCAGCGCTAGCGGGGGGGCTTTAACCGGGGAGCTGTTTTTT.

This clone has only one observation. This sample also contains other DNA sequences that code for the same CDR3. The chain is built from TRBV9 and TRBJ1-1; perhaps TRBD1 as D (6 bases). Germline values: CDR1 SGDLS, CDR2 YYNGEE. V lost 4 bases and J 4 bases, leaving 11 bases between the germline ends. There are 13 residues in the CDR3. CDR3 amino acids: CASSPGGGTEAFF. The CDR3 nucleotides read TGTGCCAGCAGCCCGGGAGGGGGCACTGAAGCTTTCTTT.

CDR3 loop: CASSPWGDEQFF. CDR3 coding DNA: TGTGCCAGCAGTCCCTGGGGCGATGAGCAGTTCTTC. J is TRBJ2-1 and V is TRBV6-5; a possible D gene is TRBD1 (5 bases). Per the germline V gene, CDR1 is MNHEY and CDR2 is SVGAGI. The CDR3 spans 12 residues. Trimming stripped 5 bases from V and 8 bases from J, with 10 bases between.

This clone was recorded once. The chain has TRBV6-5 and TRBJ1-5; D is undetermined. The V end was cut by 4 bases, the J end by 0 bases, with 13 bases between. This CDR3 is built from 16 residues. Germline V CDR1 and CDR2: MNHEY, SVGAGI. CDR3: CASSFKVTASNQPQHF. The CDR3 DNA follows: TGTGCCAGCAGTTTTAAAGTCACAGCTAGCAATCAGCCCCAGCATTTT.

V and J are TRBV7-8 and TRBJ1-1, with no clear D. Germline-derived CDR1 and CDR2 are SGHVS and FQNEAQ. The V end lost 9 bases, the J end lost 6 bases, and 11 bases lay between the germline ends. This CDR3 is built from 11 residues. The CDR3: CASKGRAEAFF. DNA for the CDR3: TGTGCCAGTAAGGGTCGGGCTGAAGCTTTCTTT.

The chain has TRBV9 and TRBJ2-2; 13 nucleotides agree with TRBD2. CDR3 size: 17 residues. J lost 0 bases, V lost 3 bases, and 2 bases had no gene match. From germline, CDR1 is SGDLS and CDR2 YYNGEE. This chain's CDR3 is CASSAGLAGPNTGELFF. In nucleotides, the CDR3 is TGTGCCAGCAGCGCGGGACTAGCGGGACCGAACACCGGGGAGCTGTTTTTT.